Listed below are T cell receptor beta chains from one sample, sequenced in a study of shared clonotypes between healthy human individuals. The method was immunoSEQ multiplex PCR; TCRdb's version includes in-frame clones alone and lacks a portion of them. The sample holds nearly 1 million clones, 76% seen once. The sample taken for sequencing was memory CD4+ T cells sorted from blood. The receptors were gathered from a young man in good health. CDR3s include the opening cysteine and the closing phenylalanine or tryptophan. A D gene is named only where the DNA matches it firmly. Size tells how often a clone was seen (once, few, many) or the class of an expanded clone, and some rows leave it out.

j_gene | d_gene | abundance | v_gene | CDR3nt | CDR3aa
TRBJ2-7 | NA | NA | TRBV5-4 | TGTGCCAGCAGCCGAACCGGGCCCTACGAGCAGTACTTC | CASSRTGPYEQYF
TRBJ2-2 | TRBD2 | NA | TRBV9 | TGTGCCAGCAGCGGGACTAGCGGGGGGCACGGCACCGGGGAGCTGTTTTTT | CASSGTSGGHGTGELFF
TRBJ1-4 | TRBD1 | NA | TRBV18 | TGTGCCAGCTCACCGATCGACAGGGTATTGAATGAAAAACTGTTTTTT | CASSPIDRVLNEKLFF
TRBJ2-7 | TRBD2 | NA | TRBV27 | TGTGCCAGCAGTTCCGGGAGGCGCCAGTACTTC | CASSSGRRQYF
TRBJ1-1 | TRBD1 | NA | TRBV27 | TGTGCCAGCAGTCCCGCCGGGACAGGGCGGACTGAAGCTTTCTTT | CASSPAGTGRTEAFF
TRBJ2-5 | NA | NA | TRBV5-1 | TGCGCCAGCAGCCCTCAGGGGAGGGGAGAGACCCAGTACTTC | CASSPQGRGETQYF
TRBJ1-4 | NA | NA | TRBV19 | TGTGCCAGTAGTCTCTCAACTAATGAAAAACTGTTTTTT | CASSLSTNEKLFF
TRBJ2-2 | NA | NA | TRBV19 | TGTGCCAGTAGTAAAAGGGGCGATGGCGGGGAGCTGTTTTTT | CASSKRGDGGELFF
TRBJ2-7 | NA | NA | TRBV11-2 | TGTGCCAGCAGCCTGCAGGTTCTAAGCTCCTACGAGCAGTACTTC | CASSLQVLSSYEQYF
TRBJ1-2 | TRBD1 | NA | TRBV5-4 | TGTGCCAGCAGCTTGGTACTCCGGCCGGGACAGGATGGCTACACCTTC | CASSLVLRPGQDGYTF
TRBJ2-5 | TRBD2 | few | TRBV11-2 | TGTGCCAGCAGCTTAGGCGCTAGCGGGGGCCAAGAGACCCAGTACTTC | CASSLGASGGQETQYF
TRBJ1-2 | TRBD1 | NA | TRBV5-6 | TGTGCCAGCAGCTTGGAACAGGGGATCTATGGCTACACCTTC | CASSLEQGIYGYTF
TRBJ1-2 | NA | few | TRBV30 | TGTGCCTGGATGAAGGGAAGCTATGGCTACACCTTC | CAWMKGSYGYTF
TRBJ2-1 | NA | once | TRBV7-5 | TGTGCCAGAAGCCGAGGACAGGAGGACAATGAGCAGTTCTTC | CARSRGQEDNEQFF
TRBJ2-6 | NA | NA | TRBV28 | TGTGCCAGCAGTTCCCCCCACTCTGGGGCCAACGTCCTGACTTTC | CASSSPHSGANVLTF
TRBJ2-1 | TRBD2 | NA | TRBV18 | TGTGCCAGCTCACCACCAAGGGGACTAGCGGGAGCGGCGAATGAGCAGTTCTTC | CASSPPRGLAGAANEQFF
TRBJ2-5 | NA | NA | TRBV5-6 | TGTGCCAGCAGCTTAAGGAACGTACCTGGGGGGACCCAGTACTTC | CASSLRNVPGGTQYF
TRBJ1-4 | NA | NA | TRBV10-3 | TGTGCCATCAGTGAGTCCCAGGAAAAACTGTTTTTT | CAISESQEKLFF
TRBJ2-1 | TRBD2 | once | TRBV18 | TGTGCCAGCTCCCACCAGGGCGCGGGAGGCCACAATGAGCAGTTCTTC | CASSHQGAGGHNEQFF
TRBJ2-1 | NA | NA | TRBV19 | TGTGCCAGTAGTTCGACAGGACAGGGAGCTAAGACTAGCCCTTTCAGGCAGTTCTTC | CASSSTGQGAKTSPFRQFF
TRBJ2-7 | TRBD1 | NA | TRBV10-3 | TGTGCCATCGATTCCGGGACAGGGACCGAGCAGTACTTC | CAIDSGTGTEQYF
TRBJ2-5 | TRBD1 | NA | TRBV11-2 | TGTGCCAGCAGCTTGGACAGGGGGCAAGAGACCCAGTACTTC | CASSLDRGQETQYF
TRBJ2-1 | NA | NA | TRBV4-1 | TGCGCCAGCAGCCCCGTTTTGGGCCCGAGGGGGTTCTTC | CASSPVLGPRGFF
TRBJ2-1 | NA | NA | TRBV27 | TGTGCCAGCAGTTCCTCGAGCAGGGGCAATGAGCAGTTCTTC | CASSSSSRGNEQFF
TRBJ2-3 | TRBD2 | NA | TRBV10-3 | TGTGCCATCAGCTTAGCGGGGAGCACAGATACGCAGTATTTT | CAISLAGSTDTQYF
TRBJ2-1 | TRBD2 | NA | TRBV30 | TGTGCCTGGAGTGTCTTTGATAGCGGGAGTAATCCTCAGTTCTTC | CAWSVFDSGSNPQFF
TRBJ2-2 | NA | many | TRBV5-5 | TGTGCCAGCAGCTTGGAAGGGACCGGGGAGCTGTTTTTT | CASSLEGTGELFF
TRBJ1-2 | TRBD1 | once | TRBV18 | TGTGCCAGCTCACCACCGACAGGGGGCGACTATGGCTACACCTTC | CASSPPTGGDYGYTF
TRBJ2-1 | NA | few | TRBV7-3 | TGTGCCAGCAGCCCGGGGACGGACTCCTACAATGAGCAGTTCTTC | CASSPGTDSYNEQFF
TRBJ2-1 | TRBD2 | NA | TRBV11-3 | TGTGCCAGCAGCTTAGGACTAGCGGGGAAAAGCTCCTACAATGAGCAGTTCTTC | CASSLGLAGKSSYNEQFF
TRBJ1-3 | TRBD1 | NA | TRBV15 | TGTGCCACCAGCAGGGACCGACAGGGTGCTGGAAACACCATATATTTT | CATSRDRQGAGNTIYF
TRBJ1-2 | NA | NA | TRBV6-6 | TGTGCCAGCGAAAAACCGACAGGAGCCTATGGCTACACCTTC | CASEKPTGAYGYTF
TRBJ1-4 | TRBD1 | once | TRBV5-1 | TGCGCCCTCAACGCAGGACAGGAAAAAAAACTGTTTTTT | CALNAGQEKKLFF
TRBJ1-2 | TRBD1 | once | TRBV4-3 | TGCGCCAGCAGCCAGCGGACAGGGGGCGATGGCTACACCTTC | CASSQRTGGDGYTF
TRBJ1-4 | NA | NA | TRBV7-9 | TGTGCCAGCAGCTTCACAGGCCCAGAATCCAAACTGTTTTTT | CASSFTGPESKLFF
TRBJ2-7 | NA | NA | TRBV18 | TGTGCCAGCTCACCACAGACCGCCAGACGGGATCCCTACGAGCAGTACTTC | CASSPQTARRDPYEQYF
TRBJ1-1 | NA | NA | TRBV19 | TGTGCCAGTAGCATCACGGGGGGACGCACTGAAGCTTTCTTT | CASSITGGRTEAFF
TRBJ2-5 | TRBD2 | NA | TRBV18 | TGTGCCAGCTCGCCGACTAGCGGGGGAGGCCAAGAGACCCAGTACTTC | CASSPTSGGGQETQYF
TRBJ1-6 | NA | NA | TRBV28 | TGTGCCAGCAGTTTAAGGTGGGGGAACTCACCCCTCCACTTT | CASSLRWGNSPLHF
TRBJ2-3 | NA | few | TRBV5-1 | TGCGCCACTAAGGAAGGGGGGTTCACAGATACGCAGTATTTT | CATKEGGFTDTQYF
TRBJ1-6 | TRBD1 | NA | TRBV12-5 | TGTGCTAGTGGTTTGTCCCCAGCCGGGACAGGGTACTATAATTCACCCCTCCACTTT | CASGLSPAGTGYYNSPLHF
TRBJ1-3 | NA | NA | TRBV2 | TGTGCCAGCAGTGATTATTCGGGGAGTGGAAACACCATATATTTT | CASSDYSGSGNTIYF
TRBJ2-7 | NA | NA | TRBV5-6 | TGTGCCAGCAGCTTTCGACAGGAGAAGTCCTACGAGCAGTACTTC | CASSFRQEKSYEQYF
TRBJ2-7 | NA | NA | TRBV5-6 | TGTGCCAGCAGCTTGGGGTTTGGGGCCAGCTACGAGCAGTACTTC | CASSLGFGASYEQYF
TRBJ2-5 | TRBD1 | NA | TRBV28 | TGTGCCAGCAGTCAACCGGGGACAGGGGGGGAGACCCAGTACTTC | CASSQPGTGGETQYF
TRBJ1-2 | NA | NA | TRBV2 | TGTGCCAGCAGTGAAGTACGTGTACAGGGATATGGCTACACCTTC | CASSEVRVQGYGYTF
TRBJ2-7 | NA | NA | TRBV6-1 | TGTGCCAGCAGCAGGGGTGCTGAGCTCTACGAGCAGTACTTC | CASSRGAELYEQYF
TRBJ1-5 | NA | NA | TRBV19 | TGTGCCAGTAGTAATTGGGATGGGAGCAATCAGCCCCAGCATTTT | CASSNWDGSNQPQHF
TRBJ2-3 | NA | NA | TRBV11-2 | TGTGCCAGCAGCGCCCGGGACACGAGGGCAGCAGATACGCAGTATTTT | CASSARDTRAADTQYF
TRBJ1-2 | NA | many | TRBV28 | TGTGCCAGCAGTATAACGGGAGGTGGCTACACCTTC | CASSITGGGYTF
TRBJ2-1 | TRBD2 | NA | TRBV2 | TGTGCCAGCAGGGTAATAGCGGGGGAGCAGTTCTTC | CASRVIAGEQFF
TRBJ2-2 | NA | NA | TRBV5-1 | TGCGCCAGCAGCTCCGGGACAGCGGGGACCGGGGAGCTGTTTTTT | CASSSGTAGTGELFF
TRBJ1-3 | NA | NA | TRBV6-6 | TGTGCCAGCGACAAGAGCTCTGGAAACACCATATATTTT | CASDKSSGNTIYF
TRBJ2-7 | NA | NA | TRBV4-3 | TGCGCCAGCAGCCTCCAGTTGAGAGGCGGCGACGAGCAGTACTTC | CASSLQLRGGDEQYF
TRBJ1-4 | NA | NA | TRBV29-1 | TGCAGCGTTGAGGCTAGCTCTGGTGGAAAACTGTTTTTT | CSVEASSGGKLFF